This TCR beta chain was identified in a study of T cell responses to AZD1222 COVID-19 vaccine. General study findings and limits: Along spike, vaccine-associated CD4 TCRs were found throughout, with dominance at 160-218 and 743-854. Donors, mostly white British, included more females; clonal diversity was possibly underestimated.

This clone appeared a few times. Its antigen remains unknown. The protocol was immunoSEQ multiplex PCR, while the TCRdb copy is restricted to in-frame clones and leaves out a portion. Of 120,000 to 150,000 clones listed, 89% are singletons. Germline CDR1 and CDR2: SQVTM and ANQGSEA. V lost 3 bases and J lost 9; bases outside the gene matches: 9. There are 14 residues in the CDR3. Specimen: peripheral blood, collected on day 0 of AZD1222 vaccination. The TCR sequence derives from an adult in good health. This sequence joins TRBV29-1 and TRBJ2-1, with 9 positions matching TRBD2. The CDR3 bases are TGCAGCGTTGAGGGGACTAGCCAAGACGGTGAGCAGTTCTTC. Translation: CSVEGTSQDGEQFF.